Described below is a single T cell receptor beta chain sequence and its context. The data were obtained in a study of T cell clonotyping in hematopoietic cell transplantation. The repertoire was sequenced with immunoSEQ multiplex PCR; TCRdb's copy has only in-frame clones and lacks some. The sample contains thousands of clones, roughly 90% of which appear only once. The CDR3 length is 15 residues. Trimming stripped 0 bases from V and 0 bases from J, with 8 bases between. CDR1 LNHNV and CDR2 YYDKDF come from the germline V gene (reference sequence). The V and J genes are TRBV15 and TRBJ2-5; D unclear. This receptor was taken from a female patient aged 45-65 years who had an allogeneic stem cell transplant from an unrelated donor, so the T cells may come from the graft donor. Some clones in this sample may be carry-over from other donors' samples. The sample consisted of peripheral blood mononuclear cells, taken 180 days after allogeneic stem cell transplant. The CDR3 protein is CATSRERENQETQYF. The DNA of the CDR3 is TGTGCCACCAGCAGAGAAAGAGAGAACCAAGAGACCCAGTACTTC.